These 8 T cell receptor beta chains originate from one sample sequenced in a study of cytomegalovirus exposure and HLA in healthy donors. The primer mix had 60 Vbeta and 13 Jbeta primers. This table comes from immunoSEQ multiplex PCR, and its TCRdb copy is limited to in-frame clones, with some not included. The sample records 190,000 or so clones, roughly 78% being singletons. Sequenced sample: PBMCs. The receptor set was obtained from a boy younger than 18 in good health and CMV-seronegative.

In this sample, this clone turned up once. This chain links TRBV5-5 with TRBJ1-4; unclear D gene. With 4 bases removed from V and 0 bases from J, the gap between germline ends came to 7 bases. The germline V gene has CDR1 SGHKS and CDR2 YYEKEE (reference sequence). CDR3 size: 14 residues. CDR3 in DNA: TGTGCCAGCAGCCCCCGAGCAACTAATGAAAAACTGTTTTTT. Its translation: CASSPRATNEKLFF.

The rearrangement joins TRBV2 to TRBJ2-5, with TRBD1 identical over 9 bases. With the DNA end fitting TRBJ2-7 better, the J assignment may be wrong. Germline-derived CDR1 and CDR2 are SNHLY and FYNNEI. CDR3 length: 15 residues. The CDR3 sequence is CASTLGQGTVYEQYF. The CDR3 coding sequence is TGTGCCAGCACCTTAGGACAGGGGACTGTCTACGAGCAGTACTTC.

This chain joins TRBV7-2 and TRBJ2-7, with TRBD2 identical over 7 bases. CDR3 length: 16 residues. Germline V lookup: CDR1 SGHTA, CDR2 FQGNSA. The J segment lost 4 bases and the V segment lost 5 bases, leaving 14 bases of the junction unmatched. This chain's CDR3 is CASSTFGGRAVYEQYF. The CDR3, as DNA: TGTGCCAGCAGCACCTTCGGGGGGAGGGCCGTTTACGAGCAGTACTTC.

This rearrangement joins TRBV7-2 to TRBJ2-2; 10 nucleotides agree with TRBD1. The CDR3 covers 16 residues. Per the germline V gene, CDR1 is SGHTA and CDR2 is FQGNSA. V gave up 1 base and J gave up 7 bases; unmatched junction bases: 6. The CDR3 protein is CASSLGRQGAIGELFF. For the CDR3, the DNA is TGTGCCAGCAGCTTAGGCCGACAGGGGGCAATCGGGGAGCTGTTTTTT. Complete variable domain (other parts from reference TRBV7-2 and TRBJ2-2): GAGVSQSPSNKVTEKGKDVELRCDPISGHTALYWYRQSLGQGLEFLIYFQGNSAPDKSGLPSDRFSAERTGGSVSTLTIQRTQQEDSAVYLCASSLGRQGAIGELFFGEGSRLTVL.

About this clone: Other DNA sequences from this sample encode an identical CDR3 as well. This rearrangement joins TRBV7-2 to TRBJ2-3; D gene uncertain. In germline, CDR1 is SGHTA, CDR2 FQGNSA. Deletions cut 2 bases from V and 6 bases from J, with 3 bases between. The length of the CDR3 is 11 residues. The CDR3 nucleotides are TGTGCCAGCAGCTTACGGGATACGCAGTATTTT. Translating it yields CASSLRDTQYF.

V and J are TRBV5-4 and TRBJ1-1; possible D gene TRBD1, 6 bases. Germline values: CDR1 SGHNT, CDR2 YYREEE (reference sequence). This CDR3 has 13 amino acids. Trimming pared 5 bases from V and 2 bases from J, leaving 10 bases between. The CDR3 loop is CASRKDSNTEAFF. The CDR3 DNA is TGTGCCAGCAGAAAGGACAGCAACACTGAAGCTTTCTTT.

DNA of the CDR3: TGCGCCAGCAGCCAAGAATTCGGGACTTATGGCTACACCTTC. This codes for CASSQEFGTYGYTF. The rearrangement joins TRBV4-3 to TRBJ1-2; D is possibly TRBD1 (5 bases). The germline V and J ends were trimmed by 0 bases and 5 bases, with 10 bases remaining between them. CDR1 is LGHNA and CDR2 is YSLEER in the germline V gene. The CDR3 covers 14 residues.

The CDR3 DNA reads TGTGCCAGCAGCTTGGATACTAGCGGGATGGTTGAGCAGTTCTTC. Translation: CASSLDTSGMVEQFF. The rearrangement links TRBV5-4 to TRBJ2-1; 10 nucleotides agree with TRBD2. This CDR3 is 15 amino acids long. The V gene's germline CDR1 is SGHNT and CDR2 YYREEE (reference sequence). With 0 bases clipped from V and 9 bases from J, the junction kept 6 bases outside the gene matches.